A selection of T cell receptor beta chains follows, all from one sample in a study of T-cell reconstitution after alpha-beta-depleted transplantation in children. Using its own MiXCR run on the PCR reads, TCRdb lists one record per CDR3 protein. The table has approximately 800,000 distinct CDR3 sequences, around 15% seen once. The source material was PBMCs, mostly from graft donor cells, sampled 360 days after TCRalphabeta/CD19-depleted stem cell transplant. The receptors come from a male patient younger than 18 who had a stem cell transplant for acute lymphoblastic leukemia, so the T cells may come from the graft donor. CDR3s include the opening cysteine and the closing phenylalanine or tryptophan. The order of the fields is D gene, V gene, clone size, J gene, CDR3 protein, CDR3 DNA. The D gene is left open where the match is weak. Only part of the rows carry a size: once, few, many, or a class if the clone is expanded.

d_gene: -; v_gene: TRBV7-9; abundance: many; j_gene: TRBJ2-2; CDR3aa: CASSSYRDLNTGELFF; CDR3nt: TGTGCCAGCAGCTCTTACCGGGACTTGAACACCGGGGAGCTGTTTTTT
d_gene: -; v_gene: TRBV7-8; abundance: -; j_gene: TRBJ1-6; CDR3aa: CASSLGAGWPLHF; CDR3nt: TGTGCCAGCAGCTTAGGGGCAGGGTGGCCCCTCCACTTT
d_gene: TRBD2; v_gene: TRBV7-8; abundance: few; j_gene: TRBJ2-7; CDR3aa: CASSLALAGEGYEQYF; CDR3nt: TGTGCCAGCAGCTTAGCCTTAGCGGGAGAGGGCTACGAGCAGTACTTC
d_gene: -; v_gene: TRBV12-3/TRBV12-4; abundance: -; j_gene: TRBJ2-5; CDR3aa: CASSLTGSETQYF; CDR3nt: TGTGCCAGCAGTTTAACAGGGTCGGAGACCCAGTACTTC
d_gene: TRBD2; v_gene: TRBV18; abundance: few; j_gene: TRBJ2-1; CDR3aa: CASSASGSPAENEQFF; CDR3nt: TGTGCCAGCTCAGCTAGCGGGAGCCCAGCGGAAAATGAGCAGTTCTTC
d_gene: -; v_gene: TRBV7-3; abundance: -; j_gene: TRBJ1-6; CDR3aa: CASSLSPGHNSPLHF; CDR3nt: TGTGCCAGCAGCTTAAGTCCAGGCCATAATTCACCCCTCCACTTT
d_gene: TRBD1; v_gene: TRBV3-1; abundance: -; j_gene: TRBJ2-7; CDR3aa: CASSRAPRDRQGYEQYF; CDR3nt: TGTGCCAGCAGCCGCGCCCCCCGGGACAGGCAAGGATACGAGCAGTACTTC
d_gene: -; v_gene: TRBV20-1; abundance: -; j_gene: TRBJ2-1; CDR3aa: CSARYAGRSYNEQFF; CDR3nt: TGCAGTGCTAGGTACGCGGGTAGGTCCTACAATGAGCAGTTCTTC
d_gene: -; v_gene: TRBV12-3/TRBV12-4; abundance: -; j_gene: TRBJ2-1; CDR3aa: CASTIGLYNEQFF; CDR3nt: TGTGCCAGCACCATCGGACTCTACAATGAGCAGTTCTTC
d_gene: TRBD2; v_gene: TRBV20-1; abundance: -; j_gene: TRBJ2-7; CDR3aa: CSASDRGGSGRISYEQYF; CDR3nt: TGCAGTGCCAGCGACAGGGGCGGTAGCGGGAGGATTTCCTACGAGCAGTACTTC
d_gene: -; v_gene: TRBV27; abundance: few; j_gene: TRBJ2-1; CDR3aa: CASIGFTYNEQFF; CDR3nt: TGTGCCAGCATAGGGTTTACCTACAATGAGCAGTTCTTC
d_gene: -; v_gene: TRBV20-1; abundance: -; j_gene: TRBJ1-2; CDR3aa: CSARAGAVGYGYTF; CDR3nt: TGCAGTGCCCGTGCGGGGGCCGTCGGCTATGGCTACACCTTC
d_gene: -; v_gene: TRBV11-1; abundance: -; j_gene: TRBJ2-3; CDR3aa: CASSSGRRTSPDTQYF; CDR3nt: TGTGCCAGCAGCTCTGGTCGGAGGACCTCACCAGATACGCAGTATTTT
d_gene: TRBD1; v_gene: TRBV3-1; abundance: -; j_gene: TRBJ1-2; CDR3aa: CASSQKLTGDRYGYTF; CDR3nt: TGTGCCAGCAGCCAAAAACTGACAGGGGACAGGTATGGCTACACCTTC
d_gene: -; v_gene: TRBV11-3; abundance: many; j_gene: TRBJ2-3; CDR3aa: CASSRYLRTDTQYF; CDR3nt: TGTGCCAGCAGCCGCTACCTCCGCACAGATACGCAGTATTTT
d_gene: -; v_gene: TRBV23-1; abundance: -; j_gene: TRBJ2-3; CDR3aa: CASSQSPPDTQYF; CDR3nt: TGCGCCAGCAGTCAATCTCCCCCAGATACGCAGTATTTT
d_gene: -; v_gene: TRBV28; abundance: few; j_gene: TRBJ1-4; CDR3aa: CASRAIEKLFF; CDR3nt: TGTGCCAGCAGGGCGATTGAAAAACTGTTTTTT
d_gene: -; v_gene: TRBV29-1; abundance: few; j_gene: TRBJ2-7; CDR3aa: CSVGTRTTREQYF; CDR3nt: TGCAGCGTAGGGACTCGGACCACGAGAGAGCAGTACTTC
d_gene: -; v_gene: TRBV21-1; abundance: few; j_gene: TRBJ2-2; CDR3aa: CASSPGRGTGELFF; CDR3nt: TGTGCCAGCAGCCCCGGGCGGGGAACCGGGGAGCTGTTTTTT
d_gene: -; v_gene: TRBV18; abundance: -; j_gene: TRBJ1-3; CDR3aa: CASSPPLAVSGNTIYF; CDR3nt: TGTGCCAGCTCACCACCGCTCGCGGTATCTGGAAACACCATATATTTT
d_gene: -; v_gene: TRBV4-1; abundance: many; j_gene: TRBJ2-7; CDR3aa: CASSQEASATYEQYF; CDR3nt: TGCGCCAGCAGCCAAGAAGCTAGCGCCACCTACGAGCAGTACTTC
d_gene: TRBD1; v_gene: TRBV2; abundance: -; j_gene: TRBJ1-6; CDR3aa: CASSEARQGDHNSPLHF; CDR3nt: TGTGCCAGCAGTGAAGCGCGACAGGGGGACCATAATTCACCCCTCCACTTT
d_gene: -; v_gene: TRBV3-1; abundance: few; j_gene: TRBJ2-3; CDR3aa: CASSQGGTRTDTQYF; CDR3nt: TGTGCCAGCAGCCAAGGCGGGACTCGCACAGATACGCAGTATTTT
d_gene: TRBD1; v_gene: TRBV25-1; abundance: -; j_gene: TRBJ2-7; CDR3aa: CASSESGTGIRYEQYF; CDR3nt: TGTGCCAGCAGTGAATCTGGGACAGGGATTCGCTACGAGCAGTACTTC
d_gene: -; v_gene: TRBV5-1; abundance: -; j_gene: TRBJ1-1; CDR3aa: CASSLFSGGAGTEAFF; CDR3nt: TGCGCCAGCAGCTTGTTCTCTGGGGGGGCTGGGACTGAAGCTTTCTTT
d_gene: -; v_gene: TRBV4-1; abundance: few; j_gene: TRBJ1-4; CDR3aa: CASSHPGTTYREKLFF; CDR3nt: TGCGCCAGCAGCCATCCCGGGACGACTTACAGGGAAAAACTGTTTTTT
d_gene: -; v_gene: TRBV15; abundance: -; j_gene: TRBJ2-3; CDR3aa: CATSRRGLHPTDTQYF; CDR3nt: TGTGCCACCAGCAGACGAGGACTGCACCCCACAGATACGCAGTATTTT
d_gene: TRBD2; v_gene: TRBV4-1; abundance: -; j_gene: TRBJ2-7; CDR3aa: CASSQGGRAGAYEQYF; CDR3nt: TGCGCCAGCAGCCAAGGCGGGAGGGCAGGGGCGTACGAGCAGTACTTC
d_gene: -; v_gene: TRBV18; abundance: -; j_gene: TRBJ1-1; CDR3aa: CASSPRVDRLNTEAFF; CDR3nt: TGTGCCAGCTCACCGAGAGTCGACAGGCTGAACACTGAAGCTTTCTTT
d_gene: -; v_gene: TRBV10-3; abundance: few; j_gene: TRBJ2-3; CDR3aa: CAISVGQGHTDTQYF; CDR3nt: TGTGCCATCAGTGTCGGCCAGGGCCACACAGATACGCAGTATTTT
d_gene: TRBD2; v_gene: TRBV20-1; abundance: -; j_gene: TRBJ2-3; CDR3aa: CSAPSGRAAGDTQYF; CDR3nt: TGCAGTGCTCCTAGCGGGAGGGCCGCAGGAGATACGCAGTATTTT
d_gene: TRBD2; v_gene: TRBV11-1; abundance: -; j_gene: TRBJ2-5; CDR3aa: CASSAGDWETQYF; CDR3nt: TGTGCCAGCAGCGCGGGAGACTGGGAGACCCAGTACTTC
d_gene: -; v_gene: TRBV5-1; abundance: few; j_gene: TRBJ1-2; CDR3aa: CASSLLGQGYTF; CDR3nt: TGCGCCAGCAGCTTACTGGGACAAGGCTACACCTTC
d_gene: -; v_gene: TRBV11-1; abundance: few; j_gene: TRBJ2-4; CDR3aa: CASSFGLARDIQYF; CDR3nt: TGTGCCAGCAGCTTTGGGCTAGCCAGAGACATTCAGTACTTC
d_gene: -; v_gene: TRBV20-1; abundance: -; j_gene: TRBJ2-2; CDR3aa: CSAMLVGTGELFF; CDR3nt: TGCAGTGCTATGCTAGTAGGCACCGGGGAGCTGTTTTTT
d_gene: -; v_gene: TRBV6-5; abundance: -; j_gene: TRBJ1-5; CDR3aa: CASRARQVHHQPQHF; CDR3nt: TGTGCCAGCAGGGCCCGACAGGTTCACCATCAGCCCCAGCATTTT
d_gene: TRBD2; v_gene: TRBV12-3/TRBV12-4; abundance: many; j_gene: TRBJ2-2; CDR3aa: CASSLVAGGELFF; CDR3nt: TGTGCCAGCAGTTTAGTAGCGGGAGGGGAGCTGTTTTTT
d_gene: TRBD1; v_gene: TRBV9; abundance: -; j_gene: TRBJ2-7; CDR3aa: CASSADTGGDYEQYF; CDR3nt: TGTGCCAGCAGCGCCGATACAGGGGGCGATTACGAGCAGTACTTC
d_gene: TRBD2; v_gene: TRBV25-1; abundance: few; j_gene: TRBJ2-3; CDR3aa: CASSGAGPTDTQYF; CDR3nt: TGTGCCAGCAGTGGAGCGGGACCCACAGATACGCAGTATTTT
d_gene: TRBD2; v_gene: TRBV20-1; abundance: -; j_gene: TRBJ2-1; CDR3aa: CSAVRIGRDYNEQFF; CDR3nt: TGCAGTGCTGTCCGAATCGGGAGGGACTACAATGAGCAGTTCTTC
d_gene: TRBD2; v_gene: TRBV14; abundance: few; j_gene: TRBJ2-7; CDR3aa: CASSQLQTGGSEQYF; CDR3nt: TGTGCCAGCAGCCAATTACAGACGGGAGGTAGTGAGCAGTACTTC
d_gene: -; v_gene: TRBV4-2; abundance: -; j_gene: TRBJ1-2; CDR3aa: CASSQEPQGRRDGYTF; CDR3nt: TGTGCCAGCAGCCAAGAACCCCAGGGGAGGCGAGATGGCTACACCTTC
d_gene: -; v_gene: TRBV18; abundance: few; j_gene: TRBJ2-5; CDR3aa: CASSPLQGKETQYF; CDR3nt: TGTGCCAGCTCACCACTCCAGGGCAAAGAGACCCAGTACTTC
d_gene: TRBD2; v_gene: TRBV6-1; abundance: few; j_gene: TRBJ2-1; CDR3aa: CASRFVAGGYSGVNEQFF; CDR3nt: TGTGCCAGCAGATTCGTAGCGGGAGGGTATTCTGGAGTTAATGAGCAGTTCTTC
d_gene: TRBD2; v_gene: TRBV3-1; abundance: few; j_gene: TRBJ2-2; CDR3aa: CASSQVTSGRGTGELFF; CDR3nt: TGTGCCAGCAGCCAAGTAACTAGCGGGAGAGGGACCGGGGAGCTGTTTTTT
d_gene: -; v_gene: TRBV12-3/TRBV12-4; abundance: many; j_gene: TRBJ2-3; CDR3aa: CASSLGVSSTDTQYF; CDR3nt: TGTGCCAGCAGTTTAGGTGTAAGTAGCACAGATACGCAGTATTTT